This TCR beta chain comes out of a study of blood T cell repertoires in COVID-19. Study overall: T cells, B-cell-depleted T cells, or PBMCs provided the cDNA or gDNA that served as material.

This CDR3 is 14 amino acids long. CDR1 and CDR2 from the germline V gene are KGHDR and SFDVKD. Trimming took 7 bases from V and 8 from J, leaving 17 bases between them. Original processing notes: Estimates of nucleated cell counts were drawn from the amplification of reference gene primers. Only in-frame clones appear in the TCRdb table, and some are missing; sequencing was by immunoSEQ multiplex PCR. That table is the source of V, J and clone size, and D and trimming were worked out from the DNA. The sample holds fewer than 250,000 clones, about four fifths seen once. The TCR was taken from a man aged 45-60 years with active or convalescent COVID-19. Sequencing was performed on peripheral blood. This chain connects TRBV24-1 to TRBJ2-1; D may be TRBD2 (6 bases). The CDR3 nucleotides read TGTGCCACCAGGGCGGGACTCCCAGGAGATGAGCAGTTCTTC. As protein: CATRAGLPGDEQFF.